A single sample is the source of the 13 T cell receptor beta chains below, sequenced in a study of T cell responses to AZD1222 COVID-19 vaccine. The protocol was immunoSEQ multiplex PCR, while the TCRdb copy is restricted to in-frame clones and leaves out a portion. In the table there are roughly 100,000 clones, 75% to 90% of which are singletons. Sequencing used peripheral blood, obtained 28 days after the second AZD1222 dose. The origin of the receptors is an adult who received the AZD1222 COVID-19 vaccine.

This chain uses TRBV9 with TRBJ2-1; 13 bases line up with TRBD2. V shed 3 bases and J 4 bases; nucleotides not matched to a gene: 7. CDR3 length: 17 amino acids. Germline V lookup: CDR1 SGDLS, CDR2 YYNGEE. CDR3 residues: CASSGRTSGRDYNEQFF. The CDR3 DNA sequence: TGTGCCAGCAGCGGACGTACTAGCGGGAGGGATTACAATGAGCAGTTCTTC.

The J gene is TRBJ1-1, the V gene TRBV19; D is undetermined. Trimming shortened V by 1 base and J by 4 bases, and 1 base separated the two germline ends. This CDR3 contains 11 residues. Germline lookup yields CDR1 LNHDA and CDR2 SQIVND (reference sequence). This chain's CDR3 is CASSIATEAFF. In DNA form, the CDR3 reads TGTGCCAGTAGTATAGCCACTGAAGCTTTCTTT.

V usage is TRBV6-5 and J usage is TRBJ1-5, with a tentative D call TRBD1 (6 bases). CDR3 length: 14 residues. Germline V gives CDR1 MNHEY, CDR2 SVGAGI. The germline V and J ends were trimmed by 5 bases and 4 bases, with 12 bases remaining between them. CDR3 in amino acids: CASSRNRENQPQHF. For the CDR3, the DNA is TGTGCCAGCAGTCGGAACAGGGAAAATCAGCCCCAGCATTTT.

The chain has TRBV9 and TRBJ1-1, with D unresolved. The CDR3 is made up of 15 amino acids. CDR1 is SGDLS and CDR2 is YYNGEE in the germline V gene. The V gene lost 3 bases and the J gene lost 4 bases, with 16 bases spanning the gap. CDR3 nucleotide sequence: TGTGCCAGCAGCGCCGAACCGGGTGTGGGCACTGAAGCTTTCTTT. It yields the protein CASSAEPGVGTEAFF.

The chain is built from TRBV5-1 and TRBJ2-1, with D uncertain. The CDR3 is 16 amino acids. Germline CDR1 is SGHRS and CDR2 is YFSETQ. Trimming took off 0 bases at V and 0 bases at J, with 10 bases between the two ends. CDR3 nucleotides: TGCGCCAGCAGCTTGGTCGCCCAGAGCTCCTACAATGAGCAGTTCTTC. Residues: CASSLVAQSSYNEQFF.

J is TRBJ2-7 and V is TRBV5-5; the D gene is possibly TRBD2 (6 bases). The CDR3 consists of 14 residues. CDR1 SGHKS and CDR2 YYEKEE come from the germline V gene (reference sequence). V shed 4 bases and J shed 1 base, with 12 bases lying between them. The CDR3 bases are TGTGCCAGCAGCCAACGGGACTGGTCCTACGAGCAGTACTTC. As protein: CASSQRDWSYEQYF. Looking up the rest from reference TRBV5-5 and TRBJ2-7 gives the full variable domain: DAGVTQSPTHLIKTRGQQVTLRCSPISGHKSVSWYQQVLGQGPQFIFQYYEKEERGRGNFPDRFSARQFPNYSSELNVNALLLGDSALYLCASSQRDWSYEQYFGPGTRLTVT.

The chain has TRBV3-1 (or the pseudogene TRBV3-2) and TRBJ2-1; possible D gene TRBD2, 6 bases. CDR3 length equals 12 residues. CDR1 and CDR2 (germline): LGHDT, YNNKEL (reference sequence). Trimming left V 4 bases short and J 6 bases short, with 7 bases between. This CDR3 is CASSRLGNEQFF. CDR3 nucleotide sequence: TGTGCCAGCAGCCGACTAGGCAATGAGCAGTTCTTC.

The gene calls are TRBV5-1 and TRBJ1-6; TRBD1 agrees at 7 bases. Trimming cost V 4 bases and J 7 bases; bases outside gene matches: 5. CDR3 length equals 14 residues. CDR1 is SGHRS, CDR2 YFSETQ, per germline. CDR3 nucleotide sequence: TGCGCCAGCAGCCCCGGGGACAGAAATTCACCCCTCCACTTT. Translation: CASSPGDRNSPLHF. Variable domain in full (rest from reference TRBV5-1 and TRBJ1-6): KAGVTQTPRYLIKTRGQQVTLSCSPISGHRSVSWYQQTPGQGLQFLFEYFSETQRNKGNFPGRFSGRQFSNSRSEMNVSTLELGDSALYLCASSPGDRNSPLHFGNGTRLTVT.

This clone has just a few counts. The gene calls are TRBV28 and TRBJ1-6; D is perhaps TRBD1 (5 bases). The CDR3 is 16 amino acids. V shed 3 bases and J shed 4 bases, with 13 bases lying between them. Germline-derived CDR1 and CDR2 are MDHEN and SYDVKM. The CDR3 DNA sequence: TGTGCCAGCAGTTTCCAGAGGGGCCTGTATAATTCACCCCTCCACTTT. Protein sequence: CASSFQRGLYNSPLHF.

The chain couples TRBV6-5 to TRBJ1-2; D gene uncertain. The CDR3 extends over 15 amino acids. CDR1 is MNHEY and CDR2 is SVGAGI in the germline V gene. V lost 5 bases and J 2 bases, leaving 15 bases between the germline ends. The CDR3 DNA reads TGTGCCAGCAGTCTCCTACCGGACCTGAACTATGGCTACACCTTC. Protein sequence: CASSLLPDLNYGYTF.

The V gene is TRBV5-4, the J gene TRBJ2-1; 9 bases line up with TRBD2. In germline, CDR1 is SGHNT, CDR2 YYREEE (reference sequence). The CDR3 has 15 residues. V dropped 4 bases and J dropped 0; count of bases not matched to a gene: 2. The CDR3 loop reads CASSRTSDSYNEQFF. For the CDR3, the DNA is TGTGCCAGCAGCCGGACTAGCGACTCCTACAATGAGCAGTTCTTC.

The gene calls are TRBV5-1 and TRBJ2-7; 7 bases agree with TRBD1. The ends lost 5 bases at V and 2 bases at J; junction bases unmatched: 7. The CDR3 is made up of 14 amino acids. Germline lookup yields CDR1 SGHRS and CDR2 YFSETQ. In nucleotides, the CDR3 is TGCGCCAGCAGTTCTTGGACAGGTACCTACGAGCAGTACTTC. Residues: CASSSWTGTYEQYF.

The rearrangement links TRBV7-8 to TRBJ2-7; maybe TRBD1 (5 bases). Trimming shortened V by 5 bases and J by 8 bases, and 16 bases separated the two germline ends. This CDR3 has 13 residues. In germline, CDR1 is SGHVS, CDR2 FQNEAQ. The CDR3 region has the DNA TGTGCCAGCAGCATTCGACAGTCGCTCCAGCAGTACTTC. It translates to CASSIRQSLQQYF. The full variable domain, completed using reference TRBV7-8 and TRBJ2-7, is GAGVSQSPRYKVAKRGQDVALRCDPISGHVSLFWYQQALGQGPEFLTYFQNEAQLDKSGLPSDRFFAERPEGSVSTLKIQRTQQEDSAVYLCASSIRQSLQQYFGPGTRLTVT.